This T cell receptor (beta chain) was captured by sequencing in a study of blood T cell repertoires in COVID-19. Turning to the study itself: Donors in the United States, Italy and Spain gave samples during acute or convalescent COVID-19.

The germline CDR1 and CDR2 sequences are MGHDK and SYGVNS. CDR3 length: 15 amino acids. Losses at the gene ends were 3 bases for V and 2 bases for J; bases not matched to a gene: 4. Living in 20 to 30 US areas, the participants were between roughly 18 and 90 years of age. Original analysis: The authors estimated nucleated cell counts from reference gene primer amplification. Sequenced by immunoSEQ multiplex PCR; TCRdb stores in-frame clones only, minus some. V and J calls and clone size are as listed in that table; D and trimming were resolved from the DNA. The table includes over 150,000 clones, roughly 87% detected once.

The sequence derives from a woman aged 25 to 39 who had recovered from COVID-19. V gene TRBV25-1 combines with J gene TRBJ2-5; 9 positions agree with TRBD1. The sample consisted of PBMCs or T cells enriched from blood (not recorded which). CDR3 sequence reads: CASSDIGTGQETQYF. DNA of the CDR3: TGTGCCAGCAGTGACATAGGGACAGGGCAAGAGACCCAGTACTTC.